The 10 T cell receptor beta chains below all came from one sample that was sequenced in a study of radiotherapy plus CTLA-4 blockade in lung cancer. Generated by immunoSEQ multiplex PCR, the TCRdb table keeps only in-frame clones and is missing some. The table shows 39,000 or so clones, with over 65% occurring only once. Material: peripheral blood, obtained from a patient treated with radiotherapy plus ipilimumab. These receptors were obtained from a human donor with non-small cell lung cancer who had stable disease on radiotherapy plus ipilimumab.

The V and J genes are TRBV29-1 and TRBJ2-1; 9 positions agree with TRBD1. CDR3 length: 14 amino acids. The V gene end was trimmed by 6 bases and the J gene end by 4 bases; junction bases not matched to a gene: 7. Germline V lookup: CDR1 SQVTM, CDR2 ANQGSEA. CDR3 in amino acids: CSVDGTGIYNEQFF. The CDR3 nucleotides read TGCAGCGTAGACGGGACAGGGATTTACAATGAGCAGTTCTTC.

This chain joins TRBV28 and TRBJ1-5; a possible D gene is TRBD1 (6 bases). V lost 5 bases and J lost 5, with 16 bases in between. The CDR3 covers 15 residues. CDR1 MDHEN and CDR2 SYDVKM come from the germline V gene. CDR3 sequence (DNA): TGTGCCAGCAGTCCCGGGACGCAGGGGCATCAGCCCCAGCATTTT. Residues: CASSPGTQGHQPQHF.

The chain joins TRBV11-3 to TRBJ2-2; 8 nucleotides align to TRBD1. V dropped 4 bases and J dropped 6; count of bases not matched to a gene: 13. The CDR3 runs 17 residues. The germline CDR1 and CDR2 sequences are SGHNT and YENEEA. CDR3 sequence reads: CASSSWTGTLQAGELFF. CDR3 nucleotide sequence: TGTGCCAGCAGCTCCTGGACAGGGACCCTTCAGGCCGGGGAGCTGTTTTTT.

This sequence joins TRBV5-1 and TRBJ2-6; D call uncertain. The CDR3 has 17 amino acids. Trimming pared 4 bases from V and 2 bases from J, leaving 16 bases between. CDR1 SGHRS and CDR2 YFSETQ come from the germline V gene. CDR3 loop: CASSPLTRLAGANVLTF. CDR3 nucleotide sequence: TGCGCCAGCAGCCCTCTGACCCGGTTAGCTGGGGCCAACGTCCTGACTTTC.

This clone was picked up a small number of times. The J gene is TRBJ1-2, the V gene TRBV19; the D gene is possibly TRBD1 (6 bases). Germline assignment: CDR1 LNHDA and CDR2 SQIVND (reference sequence). There are 13 residues in the CDR3. The V gene lost 2 bases and the J gene lost 5 bases, with 9 bases spanning the gap. The CDR3 region is CASSILRGYGYTF. DNA of the CDR3: TGTGCCAGTAGTATACTCAGGGGATATGGCTACACCTTC.

The chain couples TRBV7-2 to TRBJ2-7; 8 nucleotides line up with TRBD2. Trimming removed 5 bases from V and 2 bases from J; junction bases left unmatched: 8. The CDR3 length is 15 residues. Germline assignment: CDR1 SGHTA and CDR2 FQGNSA. The CDR3 is CASSPQRGLAYEQYF. The CDR3 DNA is TGTGCCAGCAGCCCACAGAGGGGACTAGCCTACGAGCAGTACTTC.

The rearrangement links TRBV11-2 to TRBJ2-7, with 8 bases identical to TRBD2. The V gene's germline CDR1 is SGHAT and CDR2 FQNNGV. With V trimmed by 3 bases and J by 0 bases, 4 bases remained unmatched. CDR3 length: 15 amino acids. CDR3 amino acids: CASSFGGASSYEQYV. In DNA, the CDR3 is TGTGCCAGCAGCTTCGGGGGGGCGAGCTCCTACGAGCAGTACGTC.

The chain has TRBV19 and TRBJ1-3, with D perhaps TRBD1 (6 bases). The V end lost 7 bases, the J end lost 5 bases, and 18 bases lay between the germline ends. Germline CDR1 and CDR2: LNHDA and SQIVND (reference sequence). The CDR3 has 15 amino acids. The CDR3 here is CASTPRGGLRNTIYF. CDR3 nucleotides: TGTGCCAGTACCCCAAGAGGGGGGCTGAGAAACACCATATATTTT.

The chain links TRBV30 to TRBJ2-5, with TRBD1 matching 10 bases. CDR1 is GTSNPN and CDR2 is SVGIG in the germline V gene (reference sequence). V shed 4 bases, J shed 6 bases, and the junction held 14 bases outside the gene matches. This CDR3 has 16 amino acids. CDR3 bases: TGTGCCTGGACACTCCTTCCGGGACAGGGGAAACAGACCCAGTACTTC. This encodes CAWTLLPGQGKQTQYF.

V gene TRBV6-5 combines with J gene TRBJ2-7; TRBD1 is a possible D gene (5 bases). The V and J ends lost 2 bases and 2 bases respectively, with 7 bases between them. Germline CDR1 reads MNHEY; CDR2 reads SVGAGI. The CDR3 length is 13 residues. The CDR3 DNA reads as TGTGCCAGCAGTTACGGCAGGGCCTACGAGCAGTACGTC. Translating gives CASSYGRAYEQYV.